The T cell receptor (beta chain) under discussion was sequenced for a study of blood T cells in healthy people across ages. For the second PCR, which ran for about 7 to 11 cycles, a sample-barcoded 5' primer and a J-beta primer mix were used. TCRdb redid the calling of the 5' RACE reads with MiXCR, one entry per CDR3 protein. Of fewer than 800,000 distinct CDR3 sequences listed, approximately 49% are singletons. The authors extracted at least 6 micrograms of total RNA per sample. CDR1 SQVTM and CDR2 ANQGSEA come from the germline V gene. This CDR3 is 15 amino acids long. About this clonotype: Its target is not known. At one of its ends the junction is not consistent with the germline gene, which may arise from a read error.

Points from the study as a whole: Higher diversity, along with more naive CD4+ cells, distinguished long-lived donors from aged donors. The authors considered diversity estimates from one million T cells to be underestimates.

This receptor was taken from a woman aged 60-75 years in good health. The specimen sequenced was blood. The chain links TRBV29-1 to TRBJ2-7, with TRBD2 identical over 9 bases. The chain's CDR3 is CCVSRPGTSIGEQYF. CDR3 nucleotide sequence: TGCTGCGTCTCACGACCAGGGACTAGCATTGGCGAGCAGTACTTC.